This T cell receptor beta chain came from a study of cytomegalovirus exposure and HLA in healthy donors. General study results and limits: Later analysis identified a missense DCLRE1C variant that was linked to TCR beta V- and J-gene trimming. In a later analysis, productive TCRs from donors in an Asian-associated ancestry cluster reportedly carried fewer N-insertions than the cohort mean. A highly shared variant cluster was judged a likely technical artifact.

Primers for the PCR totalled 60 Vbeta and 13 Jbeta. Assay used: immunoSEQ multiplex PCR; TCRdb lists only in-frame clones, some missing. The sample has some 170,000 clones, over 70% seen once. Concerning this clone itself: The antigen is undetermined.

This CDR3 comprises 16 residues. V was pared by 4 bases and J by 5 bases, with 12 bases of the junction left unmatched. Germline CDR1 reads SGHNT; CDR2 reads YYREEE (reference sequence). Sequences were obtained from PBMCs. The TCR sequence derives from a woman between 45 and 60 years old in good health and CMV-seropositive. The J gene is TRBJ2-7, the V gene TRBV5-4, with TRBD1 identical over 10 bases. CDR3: CASSLVTGGAQDEQYF. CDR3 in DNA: TGTGCCAGCAGCCTCGTGACAGGGGGCGCTCAGGACGAGCAGTACTTC.